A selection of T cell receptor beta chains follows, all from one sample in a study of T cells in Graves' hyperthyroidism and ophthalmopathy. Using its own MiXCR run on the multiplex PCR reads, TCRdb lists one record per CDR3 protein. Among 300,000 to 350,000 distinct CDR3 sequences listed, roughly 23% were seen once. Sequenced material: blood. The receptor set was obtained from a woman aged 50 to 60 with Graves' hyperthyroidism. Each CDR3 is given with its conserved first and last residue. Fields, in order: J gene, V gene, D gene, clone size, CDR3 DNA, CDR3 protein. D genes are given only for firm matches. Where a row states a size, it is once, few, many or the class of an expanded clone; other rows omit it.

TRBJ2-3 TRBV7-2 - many TGTGCCAGCAGCCCAGGATCCACAGATACGCAGTATTTT CASSPGSTDTQYF
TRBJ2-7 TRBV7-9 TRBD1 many TGTGCCAGCAGCCGGGACAGCTACTACGAGCAGTACTTC CASSRDSYYEQYF
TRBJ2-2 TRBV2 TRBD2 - TGTGCCAGCAGTGCGCTAGCGGGAGTCTCCGGGGAGCTGTTTTTT CASSALAGVSGELFF
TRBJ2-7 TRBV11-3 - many TGTGCCAGCAGCTTAGTAGCCGTAGCCTACGAGCAGTACTTC CASSLVAVAYEQYF
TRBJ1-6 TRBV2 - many TGTGCCAGCAGTCCCGGGGGGAATAATTCACCCCTCCACTTT CASSPGGNNSPLHF
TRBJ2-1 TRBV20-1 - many TGCAGTGCTTCCCGGGACCCCGGAGACGATGAGCAGTTCTTC CSASRDPGDDEQFF
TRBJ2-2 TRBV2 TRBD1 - TGTGCCAGCAGTGAACGGAGGACAGGGGAAAACACCGGGGAGCTGTTTTTT CASSERRTGENTGELFF
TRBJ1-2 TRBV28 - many TGTGCCAGCAGCCAAGACGGCCACTATGGCTACACCTTC CASSQDGHYGYTF
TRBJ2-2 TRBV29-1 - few TGCAGCGGGAGGGGACTTGGGGAGCTGTTTTTT CSGRGLGELFF
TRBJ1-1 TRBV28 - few TGTGCCAGCAAAATTCGGGGGGCGGTGAACACTGAAGCTTTCTTT CASKIRGAVNTEAFF
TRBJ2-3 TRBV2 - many TGTGCCAGCAGTGAGCCCCTCGGTGGGACGCAGTATTTT CASSEPLGGTQYF
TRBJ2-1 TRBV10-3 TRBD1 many TGTGCCGTCGGACAGGGGATAACCAATGAGCAGTTCTTC CAVGQGITNEQFF
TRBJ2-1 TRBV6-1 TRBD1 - TGTGCCAGCACCAGGGGGAGCAATGAGCAGTTCTTC CASTRGSNEQFF
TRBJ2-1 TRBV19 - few TGTGCCAGTAGTATTAAGAGGGGACTCCAAAACAATGAGCAGTTCTTC CASSIKRGLQNNEQFF
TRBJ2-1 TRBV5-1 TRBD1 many TGCGCCAGCAGCTTACGTGGGACAGGGTATCAATACAATGAGCAGTTCTTC CASSLRGTGYQYNEQFF
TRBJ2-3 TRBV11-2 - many TGTGCCAGCAGCCCCCCAGGGCTATCTAGCACAGATACGCAGTATTTT CASSPPGLSSTDTQYF
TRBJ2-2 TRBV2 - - TGTGCCAGCAATACCGAGGGAGCCACCGGGGAGCTGTTTTTT CASNTEGATGELFF
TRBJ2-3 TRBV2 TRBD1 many TGTGCCAGCAGTGAGGACAGGGGATACACAGATACGCAGTATTTT CASSEDRGYTDTQYF
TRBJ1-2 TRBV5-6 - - TGTGCCAGCAGCTCGGCGGGGGGTATCTATGGCTACACCTTC CASSSAGGIYGYTF
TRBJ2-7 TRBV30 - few TGTGCCTGGTCAGGCTCGAACCCGGGGGACTACGAGCAGTACTTC CAWSGSNPGDYEQYF
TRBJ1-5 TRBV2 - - TGTGCCAGCAGTGAAGCGCTTGCGAGGAATCAGCCCCAGCATTTT CASSEALARNQPQHF
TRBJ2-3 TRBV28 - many TGTGCCAGCAGTTTTAGGGTTCCGGCAGATACGCAGTATTTT CASSFRVPADTQYF
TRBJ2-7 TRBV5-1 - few TGCGCCAGCAGCGGGGACACATACTACGAGCAGTACTTC CASSGDTYYEQYF
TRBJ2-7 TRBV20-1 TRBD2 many TGCAGTGCTAGGGGACTAGCGGGCGAGCAGTACTTC CSARGLAGEQYF
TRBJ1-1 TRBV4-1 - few TGCGCCAGCAGCCAAGGGGTCTTGACAAGAATCTTGAACACTGAAGCTTTCTTT CASSQGVLTRILNTEAFF
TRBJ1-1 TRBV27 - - TGTGCCAGCAGTTTATCTGATCTGCCGAACACTGAAGCTTTCTTT CASSLSDLPNTEAFF
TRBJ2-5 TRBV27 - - TGTGCCAGCAGCAACCCGGCGGAGACCCAGTACTTC CASSNPAETQYF
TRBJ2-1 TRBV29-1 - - TGCAGCGTTGACCGCACAGGGCTTCAAGAGCAGTTCTTC CSVDRTGLQEQFF
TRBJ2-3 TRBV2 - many TGTGCCAGCAGTGAAGATTTCTTTACGGGGGCAGATACGCAGTATTTT CASSEDFFTGADTQYF
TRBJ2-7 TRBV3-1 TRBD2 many TGTGCCAGCAGCCAACAGCGGGGGGCCTCCTACGAGCAGTACTTC CASSQQRGASYEQYF
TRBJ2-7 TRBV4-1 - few TGCGCCAGCAGCCAAGTAATCAGGGGCGAGCAGTACTTC CASSQVIRGEQYF